This TCR beta chain appears in the sequencing data of a study of cytomegalovirus exposure and HLA in healthy donors. A remark on this clone: Its antigen remains unknown.

The PCR contained 60 Vbeta and 13 Jbeta primers. Measured with immunoSEQ multiplex PCR; TCRdb has only the in-frame clones, and not every one. The sample includes about 130,000 clones, about 70% of them seen just once. V lost 5 bases to trimming and J lost 13 bases, with 23 bases between them. The CDR3 consists of 15 residues. Germline V gene data show CDR1 as KGHSH and CDR2 as LQKENI. Study-wide points: In an earlier analysis, most TCR beta V segments were productive about 87% or about 30% of the time.

Material: PBMCs. The receptor was derived from a woman aged 40 to 55 in good health and CMV-seropositive. The chain employs TRBV18 and TRBJ1-4; D is perhaps TRBD1 (5 bases). The CDR3 DNA sequence: TGTGCCAGCTCAGCTGACCTCTCTGGAAGGGGAGGACTGTTTTTT. It specifies CASSADLSGRGGLFF.